Listed below are T cell receptor beta chains from one sample, sequenced in a study of blood T cell repertoires in COVID-19. Clones were sequenced by immunoSEQ multiplex PCR, and TCRdb holds only the in-frame ones, with some missing. The table includes more than 95,000 clones, roughly 82% detected once. The sample taken for sequencing was peripheral blood. Receptors were obtained from a man between 60 and 75 years old with acute or convalescent COVID-19. Both conserved end residues are part of each CDR3. D genes are given only for firm matches. Size tells how often a clone was seen (once, few, many) or the class of an expanded clone, and some rows leave it out.

size: NA; V: TRBV30; J: TRBJ2-7; length: 15; D: TRBD2; DNA: TGTGCCTGGGGACTAGCGGGGGGGAACTCCTACGAGCAGTACTTC; CDR3: CAWGLAGGNSYEQYF
size: NA; V: TRBV2; J: TRBJ1-6; length: 15; D: NA; DNA: TGTGCCAGCAAGCCCCCTTCCGTCTATAATTCACCCCTCCACTTT; CDR3: CASKPPSVYNSPLHF
size: NA; V: TRBV18; J: TRBJ2-3; length: 14; D: NA; DNA: TGTGCCAGCTCATCAATCGGGGTGGCAGATACGCAGTATTTT; CDR3: CASSSIGVADTQYF
size: NA; V: TRBV5-8; J: TRBJ1-4; length: 15; D: TRBD1; DNA: TGTGCCAGCAGCTTGGGGGACAGGGGGCAAGAAAAACTGTTTTTT; CDR3: CASSLGDRGQEKLFF
size: NA; V: TRBV19; J: TRBJ1-2; length: 16; D: TRBD1; DNA: TGTGCCAATCTATCGATCCGGACAGGGTGGAGCTATGGCTACACCTTC; CDR3: CANLSIRTGWSYGYTF
size: NA; V: TRBV19; J: TRBJ1-4; length: 14; D: NA; DNA: TGTGCCAGTTCCACAGTCGCAACTAATGAAAAACTGTTTTTT; CDR3: CASSTVATNEKLFF
size: NA; V: TRBV7-9; J: TRBJ1-6; length: 14; D: NA; DNA: TGTGCCAGCAGCTCCGGGACTTCCCATTCACCCCTCCACTTT; CDR3: CASSSGTSHSPLHF
size: NA; V: TRBV6-2/TRBV6-3; J: TRBJ2-7; length: 16; D: NA; DNA: TGTGCCAGCAGATACGGAGTGGCTACTTTTCGGGACGAGCAGTACTTC; CDR3: CASRYGVATFRDEQYF
size: NA; V: TRBV7-3; J: TRBJ2-1; length: 14; D: NA; DNA: TGTGCCAGCAGCTTTAACTTCCAGGGAGGTGAGCAGTTCTTC; CDR3: CASSFNFQGGEQFF
size: NA; V: TRBV12-3/TRBV12-4; J: TRBJ2-5; length: 13; D: NA; DNA: TGTGCCAGCTCCGGGGTTGGTCAAGAGACCCAGTACTTC; CDR3: CASSGVGQETQYF
size: NA; V: TRBV9; J: TRBJ2-5; length: 16; D: TRBD2; DNA: TGTGCCAGCAGCGTAGAGGCAGCGGGGGCCCTAGAGACCCAGTACTTC; CDR3: CASSVEAAGALETQYF
size: NA; V: TRBV19; J: TRBJ1-1; length: 14; D: TRBD1; DNA: TGTGCCAGTCATCCGGGACAGCAGAACACTGAAGCTTTCTTT; CDR3: CASHPGQQNTEAFF
size: NA; V: TRBV9; J: TRBJ1-1; length: 17; D: NA; DNA: TGTGCCAGCAGCGTAGCTGCAGGGTGGATAACGAACACTGAAGCTTTCTTT; CDR3: CASSVAAGWITNTEAFF
size: NA; V: TRBV7-2; J: TRBJ1-1; length: 14; D: TRBD1; DNA: TGTGCCAGCAGCTTCGACAGGGGTGACACTGAAGCTTTCTTT; CDR3: CASSFDRGDTEAFF
size: NA; V: TRBV18; J: TRBJ2-1; length: 17; D: TRBD2; DNA: TGTGCCAGCTCACCCCTAGCGGGAGGGCCGGAGGGGGATGAGCAGTTCTTC; CDR3: CASSPLAGGPEGDEQFF
size: NA; V: TRBV7-8; J: TRBJ1-1; length: 16; D: NA; DNA: TGTGCCAGCAGCCCCCGAGCACCGGGCCAGGGGACTGAAGCTTTCTTT; CDR3: CASSPRAPGQGTEAFF
size: once; V: TRBV7-8; J: TRBJ2-3; length: 15; D: TRBD2; DNA: TGTGCCAGCAGCCGGACTAGCGGGAGGGGCGATACGCAGTATTTT; CDR3: CASSRTSGRGDTQYF
size: NA; V: TRBV6-2/TRBV6-3; J: TRBJ1-1; length: 14; D: TRBD1; DNA: TGTGCCAGCAGTAGACAGGGACTCTCCTCGGAAGCTTTCTTT; CDR3: CASSRQGLSSEAFF
size: NA; V: TRBV3-1/TRBV3-2; J: TRBJ1-6; length: 12; D: TRBD1; DNA: TGTGCCAGCACCGCAGGGGGCTCACCCCTCCACTTT; CDR3: CASTAGGSPLHF
size: once; V: TRBV6-5; J: TRBJ1-3; length: 14; D: TRBD1; DNA: TGTGCCAGCGCCCTGACAGGGGGCGGAAACACCATATATTTT; CDR3: CASALTGGGNTIYF
size: few; V: TRBV7-2; J: TRBJ2-2; length: 16; D: TRBD2; DNA: TGTGCCAGCAGGTCCGGGACTAGCGGCTACACCGGGGAGCTGTTTTTT; CDR3: CASRSGTSGYTGELFF
size: many; V: TRBV6-5; J: TRBJ2-2; length: 14; D: TRBD2; DNA: TGTGCCAGCCGAACTAGCGGTATCACCGGGGAGCTGTTTTTT; CDR3: CASRTSGITGELFF
size: NA; V: TRBV4-1; J: TRBJ2-3; length: 15; D: TRBD1; DNA: TGCGCCAGCAGCCAGACTGGACAGGGGGAAGATACGCAGTATTTT; CDR3: CASSQTGQGEDTQYF
size: NA; V: TRBV7-9; J: TRBJ1-6; length: 14; D: TRBD1; DNA: TGTGCCAGCAGCTTAATACAGGGGAATTCACCCCTCCACTTT; CDR3: CASSLIQGNSPLHF
size: NA; V: TRBV29-1; J: TRBJ2-2; length: 11; D: NA; DNA: TGCAGCGTACAGGGAACCGGGGAGCTGTTTTTT; CDR3: CSVQGTGELFF
size: NA; V: TRBV6-2/TRBV6-3; J: TRBJ2-7; length: 13; D: NA; DNA: TGTGCCAGCAGTCCCTCGGGATTTTACGAGCAGTACTTC; CDR3: CASSPSGFYEQYF
size: NA; V: TRBV6-5; J: TRBJ2-1; length: 15; D: TRBD2; DNA: TGTGCCAGCAGAACCGGGACTAGTGGGTTCAATGAGCAGTTCTTC; CDR3: CASRTGTSGFNEQFF
size: NA; V: TRBV7-8; J: TRBJ1-5; length: 16; D: NA; DNA: TGTGCCAGCAGCGCAGGCGGGTGGGTCTCTGATCAGCCCCAGCATTTT; CDR3: CASSAGGWVSDQPQHF
size: NA; V: TRBV2; J: TRBJ1-6; length: 14; D: TRBD1; DNA: TGTGCCAGCAGTGGGGACAGAAATAATTCACCCCTCCACTTT; CDR3: CASSGDRNNSPLHF
size: NA; V: TRBV6-5; J: TRBJ1-3; length: 15; D: NA; DNA: TGTGCCAGCTCAGTCCTCTCCCCGATCGGAAACACCATATATTTT; CDR3: CASSVLSPIGNTIYF
size: NA; V: TRBV20-1; J: TRBJ2-1; length: 11; D: NA; DNA: TGCAGTGCTAAGGGCCCGGGAATGCAGTTCTTC; CDR3: CSAKGPGMQFF
size: NA; V: TRBV3-1/TRBV3-2; J: TRBJ1-2; length: 14; D: NA; DNA: TGTGCCAGCAGCCAAGAACTGACAGGCTATGGCTACACCTTC; CDR3: CASSQELTGYGYTF
size: NA; V: TRBV4-3; J: TRBJ2-7; length: 15; D: NA; DNA: TGCGCCAGCAGCCAAGATAGCAGGGGAGGGGACGAGCAGTACTTC; CDR3: CASSQDSRGGDEQYF
size: NA; V: TRBV3-1/TRBV3-2; J: TRBJ1-2; length: 15; D: TRBD1; DNA: TGTGCCAGCAGCCGGTCGGGACAGGGTATCTATGGCTACACCTTC; CDR3: CASSRSGQGIYGYTF
size: NA; V: TRBV30; J: TRBJ1-5; length: 12; D: TRBD1; DNA: TGTGCCTGGGACAGGGGCGATCAGCCCCAGCATTTT; CDR3: CAWDRGDQPQHF
size: NA; V: TRBV5-1; J: TRBJ1-1; length: 14; D: TRBD1; DNA: TGCGCCAGCAGCGAGGGACAGCCGAACACTGAAGCTTTCTTT; CDR3: CASSEGQPNTEAFF
size: NA; V: TRBV11-3; J: TRBJ2-3; length: 16; D: NA; DNA: TGTGCCAGCATCCGAGGCTACTCCCTTAGCGCAGATACGCAGTATTTT; CDR3: CASIRGYSLSADTQYF
size: NA; V: TRBV10-2; J: TRBJ1-1; length: 14; D: TRBD1; DNA: TGCGCCAGCAGTGTGACAGGGTTAGTTCGTGAAGCTTTCTTT; CDR3: CASSVTGLVREAFF
size: NA; V: TRBV19; J: TRBJ2-7; length: 16; D: NA; DNA: TGTGCCAGTAGTACGACCCCAGGAACCTCTTCCTACGAGCAGTACTTC; CDR3: CASSTTPGTSSYEQYF
size: NA; V: TRBV4-3; J: TRBJ2-1; length: 18; D: TRBD2; DNA: TGCGCCAGCAGCCAAGTAAGAGGGACTAGCGGGAGGGCAAATGAGCAGTTCTTC; CDR3: CASSQVRGTSGRANEQFF
size: NA; V: TRBV18; J: TRBJ2-2; length: 16; D: TRBD2; DNA: TGTGCCAGCTCACTAGGAAGCGGGAGGAACACCGGGGAGCTGTTTTTT; CDR3: CASSLGSGRNTGELFF
size: NA; V: TRBV7-3; J: TRBJ1-5; length: 13; D: NA; DNA: TGTGCCAGCAGCTTACAGGGAGGTCAGCCCCAGCATTTT; CDR3: CASSLQGGQPQHF